One and the same sample provided the 21 T cell receptor beta chains below, sequenced in a study of cytotoxic CD8 clonotypes in ibrutinib-treated CLL. Profiling relied on immunoSEQ multiplex PCR, and the TCRdb table lists in-frame clones only, not all of them. Found here are under 150,000 clones, approximately 80% of them singletons; the top ten hold 7.6%. Sequencing was performed on PBMCs, taken after 36 months of ibrutinib treatment. The receptors derive from a human donor with chronic lymphocytic leukemia.

A single count supports this clone. The genes are TRBV11-2 and TRBJ1-6; 9 bases map to TRBD1. The germline gives CDR1 SGHAT, CDR2 FQNNGV. V shed 5 bases, J shed 4 bases, and the junction held 9 bases outside the gene matches. The CDR3 extends over 17 amino acids. CDR3 coding DNA: TGTGCCAGCAGCCTAAGGGACAGGGTAATGTATAATTCACCCCTCCACTTT. Translated: CASSLRDRVMYNSPLHF.

The rearrangement joins TRBV30 to TRBJ1-2; D unresolved. CDR3 size: 11 residues. V was cut by 2 bases and J by 1 base, with 2 bases left in between. CDR1 is GTSNPN and CDR2 is SVGIG in the germline V gene (reference sequence). CDR3 in amino acids: CAWSFNYGYTF. CDR3 nucleotides: TGTGCCTGGAGTTTTAACTATGGCTACACCTTC.

V usage is TRBV25-1 and J usage is TRBJ1-5, with D possibly matching TRBD1 (6 bases). The CDR3 covers 14 residues. Trimming shortened V by 7 bases and J by 1 base, and 11 bases separated the two germline ends. The germline V gene encodes CDR1 MGHDK and CDR2 SYGVNS. Written as DNA, the CDR3 is TGTGCCAGCATGGGGGCGGGGAGCAATCAGCCCCAGCATTTT. This gives the protein CASMGAGSNQPQHF. Full variable domain (missing parts from reference TRBV25-1 and TRBJ1-5): EADIYQTPRYLVIGTGKKITLECSQTMGHDKMYWYQQDPGMELHLIHYSYGVNSTEKGDLSSESTVSRIRTEHFPLTLESARPSHTSQYLCASMGAGSNQPQHFGDGTRLSIL.

This chain connects TRBV2 to TRBJ1-4; tentatively, D is TRBD1 (5 bases). V lost 6 bases to trimming and J lost 8 bases, with 10 bases between them. This CDR3 has 12 amino acids. Germline V gives CDR1 SNHLY, CDR2 FYNNEI. The CDR3 region has the DNA TGTGCCAGCAGACGGACAAGAGAAAAACTGTTTTTT. Its protein is CASRRTREKLFF.

The chain joins TRBV10-3 to TRBJ2-1; D is perhaps TRBD2 (5 bases). CDR1 is ENHRY and CDR2 is SYGVKD in the germline V gene. The CDR3 has 11 residues. The ends were cut back, 4 bases at V and 8 bases at J, with 6 bases in the middle. CDR3 DNA sequence: TGTGCCATCAGTGGAGCGGATGAGCAGTTCTTC. Its translation: CAISGADEQFF.

The genes are TRBV9 and TRBJ2-1; possible D gene TRBD1, 5 bases. This CDR3 contains 14 residues. The germline gives CDR1 SGDLS, CDR2 YYNGEE. Between the trimmed V and J ends, which lost 3 bases and 6 bases, there was a span of 13 bases. CDR3 in amino acids: CASSEDTFSNEQFF. For the CDR3, the DNA is TGTGCCAGCAGCGAGGACACCTTTTCCAATGAGCAGTTCTTC.

In nucleotides, the CDR3 is TGTGCCAGCAGCGAGCGGACCGACCCGATGAACACTGAAGCTTTCTTT. The encoded protein is CASSERTDPMNTEAFF. The chain joins TRBV7-9 to TRBJ1-1; D not certain. The CDR3 length is 16 residues. V shed 5 bases and J shed 0 bases, with 16 bases lying between them. Germline V CDR1 and CDR2: SEHNR, FQNEAQ (reference sequence).

CDR3 coding DNA: TGTGCCAGCAGCACAGGAGGAGATACGCAGTATTTT. It codes for CASSTGGDTQYF. The J gene is TRBJ2-3, the V gene TRBV5-6; D possibly matches TRBD1 or TRBD2 (5 bases each). The CDR3 spans 12 residues. Germline assignment: CDR1 SGHDT and CDR2 YYEEEE. Trimming stripped 4 bases from V and 5 bases from J, with 8 bases between.

This chain joins TRBV7-6 and TRBJ2-7; TRBD2 aligns across 10 bases. V lost 6 bases and J lost 3; bases outside the gene matches: 8. This CDR3 comprises 15 residues. Germline values: CDR1 SGHVS, CDR2 FNYEAQ. The CDR3 spells CASRPNSGRFYEQYF. CDR3 DNA sequence: TGTGCCAGCAGACCTAATAGCGGGAGGTTCTACGAGCAGTACTTC. The full variable domain, completed using reference TRBV7-6 and TRBJ2-7, is GAGVSQSPRYKVTKRGQDVALRCDPISGHVSLYWYRQALGQGPEFLTYFNYEAQQDKSGLPNDRFSAERPEGSISTLTIQRTEQRDSAMYRCASRPNSGRFYEQYFGPGTRLTVT.

The genes are TRBV18 and TRBJ1-6, with 9 nucleotides matching TRBD1. With 4 bases clipped from V and 4 bases from J, the junction kept 17 bases outside the gene matches. The CDR3 extends over 20 amino acids. CDR1 and CDR2 from the germline V gene are KGHSH and LQKENI. CDR3 sequence (DNA): TGTGCCAGCTCACGATCGGGGGCACCGGGACAGGGCCATTATAATTCACCCCTCCACTTT. It yields the protein CASSRSGAPGQGHYNSPLHF.

The chain recombines TRBV4-2 with TRBJ2-7; 8 bases map to TRBD1. V trimming: 4 bases; J trimming: 2 bases; junction bases outside the gene matches: 10. Germline CDR1 reads LGHNA; CDR2 reads YNFKEQ. This CDR3 is built from 16 residues. The CDR3 DNA follows: TGTGCCAGCAGCCCACGGGCAGGGGGCGCCCCCTACGAGCAGTACTTC. The encoded protein is CASSPRAGGAPYEQYF.

V and J are TRBV20-1 and TRBJ2-1; no clear D gene. CDR1 is DFQATT, CDR2 SNEGSKA, per germline (reference sequence). The V end lost 0 bases, the J end lost 9 bases, and 6 bases lay between the germline ends. The CDR3 runs to 11 residues. CDR3 sequence: CSARDGGEQFF. The CDR3 DNA sequence: TGCAGTGCTAGAGACGGCGGTGAGCAGTTCTTC.

The chain employs TRBV19 and TRBJ1-1; 10 bases line up with TRBD1. CDR3 size: 13 residues. J gave up 7 bases and V 6 bases, and 5 bases lay outside the gene matches. Germline assignment: CDR1 LNHDA and CDR2 SQIVND (reference sequence). This CDR3 is CASSRTGGYEAFF. The CDR3 DNA sequence: TGTGCCAGTAGCCGGACAGGGGGTTATGAAGCTTTCTTT. Filled out from reference TRBV19 and TRBJ1-1, the complete variable domain reads DGGITQSPKYLFRKEGQNVTLSCEQNLNHDAMYWYRQDPGQGLRLIYYSQIVNDFQKGDIAEGYSVSREKKESFPLTVTSAQKNPTAFYLCASSRTGGYEAFFGQGTRLTVV.

The chain uses TRBV5-6 and TRBJ1-2; D not resolved. CDR1 is SGHDT, CDR2 YYEEEE, per germline. The CDR3 contains 14 residues. V dropped 4 bases and J dropped 3 bases, with 13 bases sitting between them. In nucleotides, the CDR3 is TGTGCCAGCAGCGCCGTTCCGCTAGACTATGGCTACACCTTC. Amino acid sequence: CASSAVPLDYGYTF.

The CDR3, as DNA: TGCGCCAGCAGCTTGGACGGATACCCCTACGAGCAGTACTTC. Translated: CASSLDGYPYEQYF. The V and J genes are TRBV5-1 and TRBJ2-7, with D hard to call. There are 14 residues in the CDR3. V was cut by 0 bases and J by 2 bases, with 9 bases left in between. Germline CDR1 and CDR2: SGHRS and YFSETQ. Drawing the rest from reference TRBV5-1 and TRBJ2-7, the complete variable domain is KAGVTQTPRYLIKTRGQQVTLSCSPISGHRSVSWYQQTPGQGLQFLFEYFSETQRNKGNFPGRFSGRQFSNSRSEMNVSTLELGDSALYLCASSLDGYPYEQYFGPGTRLTVT.

CDR3 loop: CAWSISPPFRQGAKLFF. In DNA form, the CDR3 reads TGTGCCTGGAGCATATCGCCCCCATTCCGACAGGGCGCAAAACTGTTTTTT. The V and J genes are TRBV30 and TRBJ1-4; 7 bases align to TRBD1. With V trimmed by 3 bases and J by 10 bases, 20 bases remained unmatched. Germline V gene data show CDR1 as GTSNPN and CDR2 as SVGIG (reference sequence). The CDR3 spans 17 residues.

The J gene is TRBJ1-3, the V gene TRBV11-2; 10 bases are a match to TRBD1. Unmatched junction bases numbered 7, after V lost 5 bases and J lost 3 bases. Per the germline V gene, CDR1 is SGHAT and CDR2 is FQNNGV. The length of the CDR3 is 16 residues. The CDR3 is CASSPRQGAVGNTIYF. CDR3 sequence (DNA): TGTGCCAGCAGCCCCCGACAGGGGGCGGTTGGAAACACCATATATTTT.

J is TRBJ2-7 and V is TRBV28; possible D gene TRBD1, 6 bases. The V end lost 7 bases, the J end lost 7 bases, and 14 bases lay between the germline ends. The CDR3 consists of 12 residues. Germline loops: CDR1 MDHEN, CDR2 SYDVKM. CDR3 sequence reads: CASTPGQKEQYF. For the CDR3, the DNA is TGTGCCAGCACCCCAGGACAGAAAGAGCAGTACTTC.

This chain uses TRBV5-1 with TRBJ2-6, with 8 bases identical to TRBD1. There are 18 residues in the CDR3. Germline lookup yields CDR1 SGHRS and CDR2 YFSETQ. The trim removed 1 base at V and 0 bases at J, leaving 6 bases unmatched. The CDR3 DNA follows: TGCGCCAGCAGCTTGCTCTGGACAGGGCCCTCTGGGGCCAACGTCCTGACTTTC. Its protein is CASSLLWTGPSGANVLTF.

The chain combines TRBV11-2 with TRBJ2-1, with TRBD2 identical over 10 bases. This CDR3 spans 17 amino acids. Per the germline V gene, CDR1 is SGHAT and CDR2 is FQNNGV. Losses at the gene ends were 3 bases for V and 4 bases for J; bases not matched to a gene: 9. The CDR3 protein is CASSLISGGAKYNEQFF. CDR3 DNA sequence: TGTGCCAGCAGCTTGATCAGCGGGGGGGCCAAGTACAATGAGCAGTTCTTC.

The chain recombines TRBV2 with TRBJ1-2; maybe TRBD1 (5 bases). The germline V and J ends were trimmed by 2 bases and 4 bases, with 14 bases remaining between them. This CDR3 spans 15 amino acids. Germline CDR1 SNHLY, CDR2 FYNNEI. The DNA for the CDR3 is TGTGCCAGCAGTGAAACAGCTCAGGGCCCCTATGGCTACACCTTC. Its translation is CASSETAQGPYGYTF.